The present entry profiles one T cell receptor beta chain with its context. Original handling: Reference gene primer amplification in the assay estimated nucleated cell counts. Only in-frame clones appear in the TCRdb table, and some are missing; sequencing was by immunoSEQ multiplex PCR. D and trimming come from the DNA, and the V and J calls and clone size come from that table. The table lists some 26,000 clones, approximately 74% of them singletons. The source of the sample is a study of blood T cell repertoires in COVID-19. In the study overall: Acute-phase and convalescent COVID-19 samples originated in the United States, Italy and Spain. From T cells, B-cell-depleted T cells, or PBMCs came the material, which was cDNA or gDNA.

Germline V gene sequence: CDR1 ENHRY, CDR2 SYGVKD. J gave up 8 bases and V 6 bases, and 10 bases lay outside the gene matches. This CDR3 is 15 amino acids long. While infection was still active, Seattle patients were enrolled and then followed longitudinally. Input material: peripheral blood. The V gene is TRBV10-3, the J gene TRBJ2-3; 11 nucleotides align to TRBD2. The sequence came from a man between 50 and 59 years old with COVID-19, enrolled during active disease. CDR3: CAISESGTSGSTQYF. CDR3 DNA: TGTGCCATCAGCGAATCAGGAACTAGCGGGAGTACGCAGTATTTT.